This TCR beta chain was found in a study of T cell repertoires in cytomegalovirus infection. Germline assignment: CDR1 SGHRS and CDR2 YFSETQ. The CDR3 has 12 amino acids. Trimming pared 0 bases from V and 9 bases from J, leaving 7 bases between. TCRdb re-called the reads through MiXCR, storing one row per CDR3 protein. This sample has 600,000 to 800,000 distinct CDR3 sequences, with approximately 24% found just once. Ten or more counts support this clonotype. This clonotype was obtained from a human donor in good health (CMV status not recorded). Some clones in this sample may be carry-over from other donors' samples. The J gene is TRBJ2-1, the V gene TRBV5-1; D gene uncertain. Material for sequencing was CD8+ T cells from PBMCs. The CDR3 is CASSLAVTEQFF. CDR3 coding DNA: TGCGCCAGCAGCTTGGCGGTGACTGAGCAGTTCTTC.